One TCR beta chain is described in this entry. Its antigen is undetermined. Trimming pared 0 bases from V and 0 bases from J, leaving 8 bases between. The CDR3 runs 14 residues. CDR1 DFQATT and CDR2 SNEGSKA come from the germline V gene (reference sequence). This sample was taken from a study of T-cell memory formation after mild COVID-19. The study's findings and limits: CD4+ contracting clones lay mainly in CM and EM, CD8+ ones in EMRA.

TCRdb re-derived calls from the 5' RACE reads in MiXCR, one entry per CDR3 protein. The data hold some 70,000 distinct CDR3 sequences, with over 15% observed a single time. The J gene is TRBJ1-1, the V gene TRBV20-1; D gene ambiguous. Source material: PBMCs or a T cell subset sorted from them (not recorded which). This receptor was taken from an adult woman who had mild COVID-19 (a few samples of this study predate the infection). Cell type and time point are not known. Here the CDR3 reads CSAREGRLNTEAFF. As DNA, the CDR3 is TGCAGTGCTAGAGAAGGACGGTTGAACACTGAAGCTTTCTTT.